This T cell receptor (beta chain) originates from a study of T cells in Graves' hyperthyroidism and ophthalmopathy (dated by TCRdb to about 2019). Broadly, across the study: Peripheral blood was collected at initial diagnosis, before any treatment. A discovery cohort of roughly 100 patients, approximately 44 with Graves' ophthalmopathy and over 55 with stable Graves' hyperthyroidism, was used to find distinguishing TCR V-J signatures. An independent validation cohort of about 20 hyperthyroidism patients and 17 patients who later progressed to ophthalmopathy tested prospective prediction of ophthalmopathy. The 85 to 100 discovery patients were randomly split 7:3 into training and test sets. In roughly six Graves' hyperthyroidism patients, the study also compared T-cell repertoires from thyroid tissue with T-cell repertoires from blood. Once sampling was done, hyperthyroidism patients were given methimazole at a starting dose of 30 mg daily, whereas ophthalmopathy patients were given high-dose intravenous methylprednisolone. The paper describes TCR Vbeta CDR3 sequencing of around 140 peripheral blood samples, made up of roughly 45 ophthalmopathy patients, roughly 80 hyperthyroidism patients and about 17 progressor patients.

The TCR beta CDR3 regions were amplified from the RNA transcripts. A first-round RT-PCR of the TCR CDR3 used the HTBI primer set with the Qiagen OneStep RT-PCR kit. A second multiplex PCR round built the libraries, followed by size selection and purification. Sequencing of the libraries was done on an Illumina HiSeq2000 using paired-end 100 bp reads. On the authors' methods: SOAPnuke was used to process the raw data, removing reads that contained adapters or uncalled bases, had a mean Phred below 15, or lacked an exact match to the constant primer or identifier. High-quality paired reads were merged with COPE v1.2.5, and unique nucleotide sequences were defined as clonotypes. Clonotypes were aligned to IMGT TRBV, TRBD and TRBJ reference segments using MiTCR v1.1. The analysis included only V-J combinations with a frequency above 0.0001, which together covered 98% to 99.2% of the repertoires. The TCS score was defined as the ratio of F50 (clonal expansion) to E x V (chaos), calculated using BLOSUM62-based TCRdist between CDR3 peptides within each V-J. Welch's t-statistics and random forest reduced fewer than 600 V-J features to 13, which were used in a naive Bayes classifier (R e1071). The public sequencing data were trimmed at Q25 with fastp and processed into clonotypes with MiXCR by TCRdb, which kept only in-frame beta chains. All rows with the same CDR3 protein become a single entry with the most common DNA and genes. It is TCRdb's table, rather than the study itself, that gives the V and J calls and clone size. The sample contains roughly 740,000 distinct CDR3 sequences, around 15% of them found a single time. Around 8% of the sample comes from the top ten.

Overall study results and their limits: Most expanded thyroid clonotypes (frequency above 0.001) were also detected in blood, suggesting blood repertoires may reflect thyroid immune responses. No statistical method was used to fix the sample size in advance, and group allocation was not hidden from the investigators. In validation, the model predicted progression to ophthalmopathy a median of about 5.9 months before onset, with around 70% sensitivity and roughly 72% specificity. A model built on a 13 V-J signature distinguished ophthalmopathy from stable hyperthyroidism, reaching around 87% sensitivity and around 81% specificity in cross-validation and 80%/75% in testing.

This clonotype was found a few times. No cognate antigen has been identified for it. No base qualities exist here, and no much larger clone lies one base off it. Stable Graves' hyperthyroidism was defined as the absence of progression to ophthalmopathy over 18 months of follow-up. The hyperthyroidism patients were between 18 and 65 years old and newly diagnosed, with a disease duration of less than 2 months. The study excluded patients with uncontrolled infections, other autoimmune diseases, pregnancy or lactation. Diagnoses relied on clinical symptoms, serum thyroxine and TRAb, thyroid ultrasound and orbital computed tomography. Ficoll-Paque density gradient centrifugation was used to isolate PBMCs from under 11 ml of fresh peripheral blood. Total RNA was extracted using Trizol reagent, and RNA quality was assessed on an Agilent 2100 Bioanalyzer. The CDR3 contains 15 residues, cysteine and phenylalanine counted. Only CDR3 DNA remains: 45 bases, in frame from the first base. Between the V and J ends, shortened by 6 bases and 0 bases respectively, the junction contains 12 bases. CDR1 and CDR2 (LNHDA, SQIVND) derive from the germline V gene (reference sequence).

Sequenced material: blood. The source of this sequence is a young man with Graves' hyperthyroidism. The rearranged segments are TRBV19 and TRBJ1-3; the best D guess is TRBD1, with 5 bases matching. This receptor carries the CDR3 CASRPRDGSGNTIYF. The sequenced DNA is TGTGCCAGTAGGCCCCGGGACGGCTCTGGAAACACCATATATTTT.